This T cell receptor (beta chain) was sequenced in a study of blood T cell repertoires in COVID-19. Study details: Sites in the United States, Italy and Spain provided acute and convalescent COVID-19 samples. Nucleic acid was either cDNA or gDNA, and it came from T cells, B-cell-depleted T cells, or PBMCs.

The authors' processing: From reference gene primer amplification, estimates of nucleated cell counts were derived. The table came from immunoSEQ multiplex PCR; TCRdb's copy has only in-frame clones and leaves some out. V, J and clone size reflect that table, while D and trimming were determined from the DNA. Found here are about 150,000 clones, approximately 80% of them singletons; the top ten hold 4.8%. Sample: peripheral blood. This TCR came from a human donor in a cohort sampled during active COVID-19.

The CDR3 sequence is CASRTSWANVLTF. CDR3 DNA sequence: TGTGCCAGCCGGACTAGCTGGGCCAACGTCCTGACTTTC. The genes are TRBV6-5 and TRBJ2-6, with 8 bases that match TRBD2. From germline, CDR1 is MNHEY and CDR2 SVGAGI. The trim removed 8 bases at V and 5 bases at J, leaving 2 bases unmatched. The CDR3 covers 13 residues.